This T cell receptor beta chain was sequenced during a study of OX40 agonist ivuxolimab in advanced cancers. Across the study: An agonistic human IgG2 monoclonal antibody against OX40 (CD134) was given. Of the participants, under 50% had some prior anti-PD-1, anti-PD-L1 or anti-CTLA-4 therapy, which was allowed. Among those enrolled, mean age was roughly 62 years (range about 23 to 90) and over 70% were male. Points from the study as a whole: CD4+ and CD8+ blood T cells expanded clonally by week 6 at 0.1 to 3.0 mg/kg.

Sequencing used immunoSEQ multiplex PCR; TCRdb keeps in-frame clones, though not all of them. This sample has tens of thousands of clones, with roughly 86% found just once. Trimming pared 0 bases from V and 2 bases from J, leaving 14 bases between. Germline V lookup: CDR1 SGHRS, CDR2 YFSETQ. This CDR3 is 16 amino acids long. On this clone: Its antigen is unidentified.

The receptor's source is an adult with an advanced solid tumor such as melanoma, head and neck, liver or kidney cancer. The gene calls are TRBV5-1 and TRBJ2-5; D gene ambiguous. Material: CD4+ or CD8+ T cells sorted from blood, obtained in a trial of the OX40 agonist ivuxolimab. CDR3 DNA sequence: TGCGCCAGCAGCTTGGCGGTCAGCACAGTTCAAGAGACCCAGTACTTC. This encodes CASSLAVSTVQETQYF. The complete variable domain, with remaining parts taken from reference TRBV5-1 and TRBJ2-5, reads KAGVTQTPRYLIKTRGQQVTLSCSPISGHRSVSWYQQTPGQGLQFLFEYFSETQRNKGNFPGRFSGRQFSNSRSEMNVSTLELGDSALYLCASSLAVSTVQETQYFGPGTRLLVL.